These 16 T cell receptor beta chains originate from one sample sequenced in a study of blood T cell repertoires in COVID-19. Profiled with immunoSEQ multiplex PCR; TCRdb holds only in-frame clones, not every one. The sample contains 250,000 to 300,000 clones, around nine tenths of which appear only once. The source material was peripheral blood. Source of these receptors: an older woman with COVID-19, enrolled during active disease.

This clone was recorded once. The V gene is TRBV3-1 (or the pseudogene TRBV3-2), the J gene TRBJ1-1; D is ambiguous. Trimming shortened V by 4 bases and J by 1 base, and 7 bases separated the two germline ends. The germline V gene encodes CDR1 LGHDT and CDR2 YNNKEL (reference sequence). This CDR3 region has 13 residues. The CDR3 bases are TGTGCCAGCAGCCTATCGTCGAACACTGAAGCTTTCTTT. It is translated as CASSLSSNTEAFF.

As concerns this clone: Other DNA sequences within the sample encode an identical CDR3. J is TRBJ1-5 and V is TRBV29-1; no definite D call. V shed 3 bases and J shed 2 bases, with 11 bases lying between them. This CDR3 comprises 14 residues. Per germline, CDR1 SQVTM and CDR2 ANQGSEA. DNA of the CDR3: TGCAGCGTTGAGCGGGCTCCCGGCAATCAGCCCCAGCATTTT. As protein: CSVERAPGNQPQHF.

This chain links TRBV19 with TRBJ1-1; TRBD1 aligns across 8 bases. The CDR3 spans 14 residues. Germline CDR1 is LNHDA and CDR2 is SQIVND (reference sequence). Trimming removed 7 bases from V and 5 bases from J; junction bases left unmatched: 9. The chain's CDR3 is CASIKGRGQTEAFF. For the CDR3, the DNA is TGTGCCAGTATTAAAGGCAGGGGGCAAACTGAAGCTTTCTTT.

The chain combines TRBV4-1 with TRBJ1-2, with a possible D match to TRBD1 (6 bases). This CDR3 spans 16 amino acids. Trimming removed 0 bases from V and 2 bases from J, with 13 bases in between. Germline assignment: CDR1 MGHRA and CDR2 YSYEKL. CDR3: CASSQDPGGGNYGYTF. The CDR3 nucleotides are TGCGCCAGCAGCCAAGATCCGGGAGGGGGGAACTATGGCTACACCTTC.

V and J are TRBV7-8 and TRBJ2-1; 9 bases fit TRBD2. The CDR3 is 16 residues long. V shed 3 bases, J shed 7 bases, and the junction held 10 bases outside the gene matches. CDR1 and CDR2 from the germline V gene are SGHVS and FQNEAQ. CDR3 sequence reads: CASSFLREGLGNEQFF. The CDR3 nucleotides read TGTGCCAGCAGCTTTTTGCGGGAGGGCTTGGGAAATGAGCAGTTCTTC.

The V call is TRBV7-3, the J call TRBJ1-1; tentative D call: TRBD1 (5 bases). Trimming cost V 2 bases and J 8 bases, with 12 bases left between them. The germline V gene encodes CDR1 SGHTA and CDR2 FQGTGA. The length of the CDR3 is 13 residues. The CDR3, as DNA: TGTGCCAGCAGCTTAGTTCTCGGGGGAGAAGCTTTCTTT. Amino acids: CASSLVLGGEAFF.

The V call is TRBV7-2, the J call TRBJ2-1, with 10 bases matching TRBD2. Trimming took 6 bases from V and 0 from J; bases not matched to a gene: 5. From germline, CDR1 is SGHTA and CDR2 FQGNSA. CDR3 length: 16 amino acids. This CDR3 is CASSTSSGSSYNEQFF. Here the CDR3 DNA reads TGTGCCAGCAGTACCTCTAGCGGGAGCTCCTACAATGAGCAGTTCTTC.

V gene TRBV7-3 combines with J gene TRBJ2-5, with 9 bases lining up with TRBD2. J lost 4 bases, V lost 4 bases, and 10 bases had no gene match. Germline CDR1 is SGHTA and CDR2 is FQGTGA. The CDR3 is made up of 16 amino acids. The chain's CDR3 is CASSSRGGRAAETQYF. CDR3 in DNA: TGTGCCAGCAGCTCACGGGGCGGGAGGGCCGCAGAGACCCAGTACTTC.

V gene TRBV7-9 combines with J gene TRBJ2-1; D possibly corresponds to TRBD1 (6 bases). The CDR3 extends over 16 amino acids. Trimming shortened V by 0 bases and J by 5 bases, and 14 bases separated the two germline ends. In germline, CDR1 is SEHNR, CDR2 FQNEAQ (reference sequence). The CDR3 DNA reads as TGTGCCAGCAGCTTAGCGCTTAGGAAGGGGGACAATGAGCAGTTCTTC. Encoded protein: CASSLALRKGDNEQFF.

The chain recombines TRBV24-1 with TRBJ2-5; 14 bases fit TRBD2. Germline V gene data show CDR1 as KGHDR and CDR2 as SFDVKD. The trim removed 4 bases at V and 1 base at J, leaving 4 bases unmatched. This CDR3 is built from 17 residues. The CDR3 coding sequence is TGTGCCACCAGTGACCCGGGACTAGCGGGGGCCCAAGAGACCCAGTACTTC. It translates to CATSDPGLAGAQETQYF.

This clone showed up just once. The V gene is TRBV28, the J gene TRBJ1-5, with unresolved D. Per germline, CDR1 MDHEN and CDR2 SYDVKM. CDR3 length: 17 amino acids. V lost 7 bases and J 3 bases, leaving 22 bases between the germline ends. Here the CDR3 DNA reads TGTGCCAGCAACCCCTCGTGGGTCCGGGAGGACAATCAGCCCCAGCATTTT. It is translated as CASNPSWVREDNQPQHF.

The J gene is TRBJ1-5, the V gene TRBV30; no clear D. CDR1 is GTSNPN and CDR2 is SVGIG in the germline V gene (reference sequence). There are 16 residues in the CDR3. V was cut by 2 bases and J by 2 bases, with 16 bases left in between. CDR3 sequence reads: CAWSLRGGAGNQPQHF. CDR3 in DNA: TGTGCCTGGAGTTTGCGGGGTGGAGCGGGCAATCAGCCCCAGCATTTT.

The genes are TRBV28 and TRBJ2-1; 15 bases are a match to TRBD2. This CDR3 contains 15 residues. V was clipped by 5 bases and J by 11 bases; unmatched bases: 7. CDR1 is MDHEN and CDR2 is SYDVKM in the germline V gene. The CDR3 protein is CASSGTSGRPGQQFF. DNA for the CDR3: TGTGCCAGCAGTGGGACTAGCGGGAGGCCGGGGCAGCAGTTCTTC. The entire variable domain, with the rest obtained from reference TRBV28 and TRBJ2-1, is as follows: DVKVTQSSRYLVKRTGEKVFLECVQDMDHENMFWYRQDPGLGLRLIYFSYDVKMKEKGDIPEGYSVSREKKERFSLILESASTNQTSMYLCASSGTSGRPGQQFFGPGTRLTVL.

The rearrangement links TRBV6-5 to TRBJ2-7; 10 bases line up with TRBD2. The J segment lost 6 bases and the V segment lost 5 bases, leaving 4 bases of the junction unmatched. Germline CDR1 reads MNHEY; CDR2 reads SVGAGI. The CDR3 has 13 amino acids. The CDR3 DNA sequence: TGTGCCAGCAGTCTAGCGGGAGCTGGCGAGCAGTACTTC. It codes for CASSLAGAGEQYF.

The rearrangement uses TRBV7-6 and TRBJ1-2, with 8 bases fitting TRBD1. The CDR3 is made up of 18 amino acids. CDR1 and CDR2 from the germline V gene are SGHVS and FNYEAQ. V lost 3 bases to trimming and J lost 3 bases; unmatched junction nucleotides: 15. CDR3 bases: TGTGCCAGCAGCTTCAGGGGGCTACACCCAAGGTCTGACTATGGCTACACCTTC. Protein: CASSFRGLHPRSDYGYTF.

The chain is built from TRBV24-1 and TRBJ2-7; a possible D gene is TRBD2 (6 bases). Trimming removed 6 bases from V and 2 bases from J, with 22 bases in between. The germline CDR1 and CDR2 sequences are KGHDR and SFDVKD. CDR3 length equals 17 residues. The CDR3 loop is CATSRGLRGQGTYEQYF. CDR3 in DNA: TGTGCCACCAGTCGAGGGCTGCGGGGTCAGGGTACCTACGAGCAGTACTTC.